This T cell receptor (beta chain) derives from a study of blood T cell repertoires in COVID-19. For the study at large: From the United States, Italy and Spain came samples of acute and convalescent COVID-19. From T cells, B-cell-depleted T cells, or PBMCs came the material, which was cDNA or gDNA.

The CDR3 extends over 13 amino acids. CDR1 and CDR2 from the germline V gene are ENHRY and SYGVKD. Unmatched junction bases numbered 3, after V lost 8 bases and J lost 5 bases. In the authors' workflow: Nucleated cell counts were estimated from reference gene primer amplification. Sequenced by immunoSEQ multiplex PCR; TCRdb stores in-frame clones only, minus some. V and J calls and clone size are those listed in that table; D and trimming were worked out from the DNA. Among some 210,000 clones listed, around nine tenths were seen once. This receptor was obtained from a woman aged 35 to 49 who had recovered from COVID-19. Specimen: peripheral blood. The V gene is TRBV10-3, the J gene TRBJ2-1; TRBD2 matches 10 bases. The chain's CDR3 is CAIGLAENNEQFF. DNA of the CDR3: TGTGCCATCGGACTAGCGGAGAACAATGAGCAGTTCTTC.